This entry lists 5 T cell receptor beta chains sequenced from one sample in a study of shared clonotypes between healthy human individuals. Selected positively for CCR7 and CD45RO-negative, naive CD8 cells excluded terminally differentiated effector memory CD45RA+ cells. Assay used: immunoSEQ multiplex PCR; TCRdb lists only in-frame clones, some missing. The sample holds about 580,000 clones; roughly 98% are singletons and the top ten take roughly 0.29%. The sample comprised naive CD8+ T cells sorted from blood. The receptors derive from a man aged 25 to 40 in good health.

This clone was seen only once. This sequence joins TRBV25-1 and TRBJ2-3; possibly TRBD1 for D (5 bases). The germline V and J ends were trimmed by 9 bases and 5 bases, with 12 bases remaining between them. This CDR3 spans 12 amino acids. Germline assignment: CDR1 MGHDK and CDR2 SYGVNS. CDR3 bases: TGTGCCAGTCCCCCCAGGGAAGATACGCAGTATTTT. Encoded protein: CASPPREDTQYF.

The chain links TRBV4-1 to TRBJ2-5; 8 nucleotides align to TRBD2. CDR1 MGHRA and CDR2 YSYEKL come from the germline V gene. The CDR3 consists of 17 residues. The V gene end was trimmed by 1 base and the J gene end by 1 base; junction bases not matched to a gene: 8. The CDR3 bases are TGCGCCAGCAGCCAAGGTACTAGCGGTTGGCCCCAAGAGACCCAGTACTTC. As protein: CASSQGTSGWPQETQYF.

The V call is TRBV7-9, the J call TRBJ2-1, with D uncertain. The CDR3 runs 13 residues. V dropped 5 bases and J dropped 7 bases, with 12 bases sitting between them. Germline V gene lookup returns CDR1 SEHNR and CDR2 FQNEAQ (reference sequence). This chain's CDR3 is CASSIPGPNEQFF. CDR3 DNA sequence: TGTGCCAGCAGCATTCCGGGTCCTAATGAGCAGTTCTTC.

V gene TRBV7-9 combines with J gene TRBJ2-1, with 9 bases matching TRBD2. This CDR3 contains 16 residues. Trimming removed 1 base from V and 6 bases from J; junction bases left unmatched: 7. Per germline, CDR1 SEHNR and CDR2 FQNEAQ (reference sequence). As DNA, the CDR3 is TGTGCCAGCAGCTTAGTCTCTAGCGGGATTGTCAATGAGCAGTTCTTC. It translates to CASSLVSSGIVNEQFF.

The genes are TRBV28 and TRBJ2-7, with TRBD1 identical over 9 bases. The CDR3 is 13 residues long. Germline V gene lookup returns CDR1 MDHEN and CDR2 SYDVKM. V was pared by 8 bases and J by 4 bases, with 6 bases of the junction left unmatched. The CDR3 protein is CASLETGGYEQYF. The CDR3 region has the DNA TGTGCCAGCCTTGAGACAGGGGGATACGAGCAGTACTTC.